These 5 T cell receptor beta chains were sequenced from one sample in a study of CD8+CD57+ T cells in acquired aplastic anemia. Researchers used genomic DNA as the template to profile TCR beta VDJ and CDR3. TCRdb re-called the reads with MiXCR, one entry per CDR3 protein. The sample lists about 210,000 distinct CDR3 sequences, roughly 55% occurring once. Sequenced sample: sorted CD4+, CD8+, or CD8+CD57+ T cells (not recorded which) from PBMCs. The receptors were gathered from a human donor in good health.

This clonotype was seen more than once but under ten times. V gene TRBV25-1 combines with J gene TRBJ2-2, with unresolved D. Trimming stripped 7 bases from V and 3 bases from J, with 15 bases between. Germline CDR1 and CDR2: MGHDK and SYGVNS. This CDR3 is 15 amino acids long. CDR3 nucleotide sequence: TGTGCCAGCACCGACGGTGGGCGGCACACCGGGGAGCTGTTTTTT. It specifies CASTDGGRHTGELFF. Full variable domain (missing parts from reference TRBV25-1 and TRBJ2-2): EADIYQTPRYLVIGTGKKITLECSQTMGHDKMYWYQQDPGMELHLIHYSYGVNSTEKGDLSSESTVSRIRTEHFPLTLESARPSHTSQYLCASTDGGRHTGELFFGEGSRLTVL.

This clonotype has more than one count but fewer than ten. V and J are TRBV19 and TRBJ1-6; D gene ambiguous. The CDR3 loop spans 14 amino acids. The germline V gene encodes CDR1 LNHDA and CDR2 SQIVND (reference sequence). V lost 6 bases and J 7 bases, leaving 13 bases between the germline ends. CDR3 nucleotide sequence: TGTGCCAGTAGGGTAACCGGCGGGAATTCACCCCTCCACTTT. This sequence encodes CASRVTGGNSPLHF.

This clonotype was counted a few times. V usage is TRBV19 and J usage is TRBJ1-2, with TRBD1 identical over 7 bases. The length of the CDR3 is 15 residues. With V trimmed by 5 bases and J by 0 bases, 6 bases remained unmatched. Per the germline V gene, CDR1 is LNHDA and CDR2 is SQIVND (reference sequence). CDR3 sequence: CASSLTTGTNYGYTF. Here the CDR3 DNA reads TGTGCCAGTAGTCTCACGACAGGGACTAACTATGGCTACACCTTC.

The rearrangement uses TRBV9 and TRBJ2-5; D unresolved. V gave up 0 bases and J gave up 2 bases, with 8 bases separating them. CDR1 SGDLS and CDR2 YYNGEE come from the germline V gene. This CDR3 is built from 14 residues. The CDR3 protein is CASSVGTTQETQYF. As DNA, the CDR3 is TGTGCCAGCAGCGTAGGGACCACTCAAGAGACCCAGTACTTC.

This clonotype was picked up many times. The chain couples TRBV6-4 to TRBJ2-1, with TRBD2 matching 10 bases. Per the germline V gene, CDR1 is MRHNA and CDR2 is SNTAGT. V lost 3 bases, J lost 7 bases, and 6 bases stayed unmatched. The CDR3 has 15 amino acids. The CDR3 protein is CASSDNSGGMNEQFF. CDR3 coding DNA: TGTGCCAGCAGTGATAATAGCGGGGGGATGAATGAGCAGTTCTTC.